The clone carrying this T cell receptor (beta chain) has just a few counts. What it recognizes is unknown. TCRdb reanalysed the 5' RACE reads using MiXCR and keeps one entry per CDR3 protein. The sample shows roughly 120,000 distinct CDR3 sequences, roughly 13% of them seen only once. The sample comes from a study of CD8 T cells in ankylosing spondylitis. Notes on the study in general: Blood from ankylosing spondylitis patients appeared to carry a characteristic roughly 8-variant TCR beta motif. Peripheral blood samples showed relatively rare disease-linked clones, and these clones were CD8+.

The CDR3 is 16 amino acids. Germline values: CDR1 MNHEY, CDR2 SMNVEV (reference sequence). J lost 7 bases, V lost 7 bases, and 10 bases had no gene match. Sequences were obtained from blood, either unsorted or a sorted T cell fraction (not recorded which). The sequence came from a female donor with ankylosing spondylitis or in good health (not recorded which). The rearrangement joins TRBV27 to TRBJ2-1; 13 bases agree with TRBD2. CDR3 sequence reads: CASNRLAGGNENEQFF. In nucleotides, the CDR3 is TGTGCCAGCAACCGACTAGCGGGAGGCAATGAGAATGAGCAGTTCTTC.